These 11 T cell receptor beta chains came from one sample sequenced in a study of blood T cell repertoires in COVID-19 (dated by TCRdb to the early 2020s). Receptor amplification or capture employed the immunoSEQ multiplex PCR assay. TCRdb stores this immuneACCESS table with in-frame sequences only. Part of the clones is absent; in the studies checked, under half of the shortfall reflects unresolved V genes, and no reason is known for the rest. In all, the sample holds a few hundred thousand clones, and roughly 80% of those were seen once. Jointly, the top ten make up approximately 4% of the sample. Sequenced: PBMCs or T cells enriched from blood (not recorded which). The receptor source for this set is a man younger than 40 with acute COVID-19.

The chain links TRBV3-1 (or the pseudogene TRBV3-2) to TRBJ2-2; 8 nucleotides match TRBD2. V lost 3 bases, J lost 5 bases, and 8 bases stayed unmatched. The V gene's germline CDR1 is LGHDT and CDR2 YNNKEL (reference sequence). CDR3 length equals 16 residues. CDR3 nucleotide sequence: TGTGCCAGCAGCCAGGGGGGACTAGGACGGACCGGGGAGCTGTTTTTT. Amino acids: CASSQGGLGRTGELFF.

The chain uses TRBV27 and TRBJ2-3, with 8 positions matching TRBD2. The CDR3 loop spans 19 amino acids. Trimming took 3 bases from V and 1 from J; bases not matched to a gene: 15. From germline, CDR1 is MNHEY and CDR2 SMNVEV (reference sequence). The CDR3 DNA follows: TGTGCCAGCAGTTTCCAAAGCCCCTTCTTAGCGGGGCGCACAGATACGCAGTATTTT. Protein product: CASSFQSPFLAGRTDTQYF.

To note about this clone: Compared with germline, one end of the junction differs, possibly owing to a read error. The CDR3 here is CASSSPVRDRGLNYGYTF. CDR3 sequence (DNA): TGTGCCAGCAGCTCCCCCGTCCGTGACAGGGGACTTAACTATGGCTACACCTTC. J is TRBJ1-2 and V is TRBV5-1; 8 bases fit TRBD1. The CDR3 extends over 18 amino acids. From germline, CDR1 is SGHRS and CDR2 YFSETQ.

This clone was observed many times. This chain joins TRBV5-4 and TRBJ1-6; TRBD1 might be the D (5 bases). V was shortened by 1 base and J by 12 bases, with 8 bases between the two germline ends. Looked up from germline, CDR1 is SGHNT and CDR2 is YYREEE (reference sequence). There are 12 residues in the CDR3. CDR3 amino acids: CASSLQGKPLHF. The CDR3, as DNA: TGTGCCAGCAGCTTGCAGGGAAAACCCCTCCACTTT.

V gene TRBV27 combines with J gene TRBJ2-1, with 8 bases lining up with TRBD2. Germline lookup yields CDR1 MNHEY and CDR2 SMNVEV (reference sequence). V lost 6 bases to trimming and J lost 7 bases; unmatched junction nucleotides: 11. The CDR3 has 15 residues. CDR3 loop: CASRGSGRGGNEQFF. CDR3 sequence (DNA): TGTGCCAGCAGGGGAAGCGGGAGAGGGGGGAATGAGCAGTTCTTC.

This chain joins TRBV12-3 or TRBV12-4 and TRBJ2-2; D unresolved. V was cut by 6 bases and J by 1 base, with 6 bases left in between. CDR3 length: 13 amino acids. The CDR3 DNA reads TGTGCCAGCAGCTCCAGGAACACCGGGGAGCTGTTTTTT. It codes for CASSSRNTGELFF.

The chain is built from TRBV7-2 and TRBJ1-5; the match to TRBD1 covers 10 bases. Germline V CDR1 and CDR2: SGHTA, FQGNSA. Unmatched junction bases numbered 2, after V lost 1 base and J lost 5 bases. This CDR3 has 15 amino acids. In nucleotides, the CDR3 is TGTGCCAGCAGCTTAGAGGGACAGGGGTATCAGCCCCAGCATTTT. It encodes CASSLEGQGYQPQHF.

The chain uses TRBV10-3 and TRBJ1-2, with no clear D. The V gene lost 7 bases and the J gene lost 8 bases, with 17 bases spanning the gap. Germline V lookup: CDR1 ENHRY, CDR2 SYGVKD. The CDR3 covers 13 residues. CDR3 bases: TGTGCCATCACCAACGACCAGGCGCTGGGCTACACCTTC. This sequence encodes CAITNDQALGYTF.

On this clone itself: One end of the junction varies from germline; a read error may be responsible. The CDR3: CASSLNPGGLDTEAFF. DNA for the CDR3: TGTGCCAGCAGCTTGAACCCCGGCGGATTGGACACTGAAGCTTTCTTT. This chain joins TRBV5-1 and TRBJ1-1; D ambiguous. The germline V gene encodes CDR1 SGHRS and CDR2 YFSETQ. This CDR3 comprises 16 residues.

In this sample, this clone turned up once. The J gene is TRBJ2-3, the V gene TRBV5-8; 9 positions match TRBD2. This CDR3 region has 14 residues. V dropped 4 bases and J dropped 7; count of bases not matched to a gene: 7. Germline CDR1 SGHTS, CDR2 YDEGEE. This CDR3 is CASSRGTSSYTQYF. The DNA for the CDR3 is TGTGCCAGCAGCCGCGGGACTAGCTCGTATACGCAGTATTTT.

The chain employs TRBV6-5 and TRBJ1-1, with 7 bases that match TRBD1. Germline V lookup: CDR1 MNHEY, CDR2 SVGAGI. V was pared by 6 bases and J by 1 base, with 2 bases of the junction left unmatched. The CDR3 is made up of 13 amino acids. CDR3 residues: CASRRQGNTEAFF. The CDR3, as DNA: TGTGCCAGCAGGAGACAGGGGAACACTGAAGCTTTCTTT.